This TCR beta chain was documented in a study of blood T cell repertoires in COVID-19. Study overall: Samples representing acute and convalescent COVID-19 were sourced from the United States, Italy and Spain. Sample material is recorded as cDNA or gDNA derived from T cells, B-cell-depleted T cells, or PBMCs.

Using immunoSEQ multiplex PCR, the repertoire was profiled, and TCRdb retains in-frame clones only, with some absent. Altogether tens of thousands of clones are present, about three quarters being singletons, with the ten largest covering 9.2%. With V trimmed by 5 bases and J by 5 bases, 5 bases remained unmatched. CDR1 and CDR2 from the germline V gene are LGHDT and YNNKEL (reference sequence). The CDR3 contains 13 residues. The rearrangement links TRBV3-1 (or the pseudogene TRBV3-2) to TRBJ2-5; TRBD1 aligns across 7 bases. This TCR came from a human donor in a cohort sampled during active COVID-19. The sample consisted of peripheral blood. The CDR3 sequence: CASSKTGDETQYF. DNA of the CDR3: TGTGCCAGCAGCAAAACAGGGGATGAGACCCAGTACTTC.